The entry below describes one T cell receptor beta chain. What it binds is unknown. These data are taken from a study of blood T cells in healthy people across ages. Study-level findings and limits: Donors of long life had a larger count of naive CD4+ cells and greater diversity than aged donors. In older individuals, TCR beta diversity per million T cells was lower, falling roughly linearly with age. It was not known whether donors were CMV positive (a possible confounder of expanded clonotype changes).

Extraction yielded at least 5 micrograms of total RNA per sample. The use of a sample-barcoded 5' primer and a J-beta primer mix characterized a second PCR of 7 to 11 cycles. TCRdb called the 5' RACE reads again in MiXCR, with one record for every CDR3 protein. The table records 1.6 million or so distinct CDR3 sequences, around 36% of them present only once. Germline values: CDR1 SGHRS, CDR2 YFSETQ. V shed 7 bases, J shed 7 bases, and the junction held 11 bases outside the gene matches. This CDR3 contains 15 residues. This sequence was found in a woman between 25 and 40 years old in good health. Sequenced input: blood. This chain connects TRBV5-1 to TRBJ2-1, with 10 nucleotides matching TRBD2. The CDR3 bases are TGCGCCAGCCGCACTACTAGCGGGGACACAAATGAGCAGTTCTTC. It yields the protein CASRTTSGDTNEQFF. The entire variable domain, with the rest obtained from reference TRBV5-1 and TRBJ2-1, is as follows: KAGVTQTPRYLIKTRGQQVTLSCSPISGHRSVSWYQQTPGQGLQFLFEYFSETQRNKGNFPGRFSGRQFSNSRSEMNVSTLELGDSALYLCASRTTSGDTNEQFFGPGTRLTVL.